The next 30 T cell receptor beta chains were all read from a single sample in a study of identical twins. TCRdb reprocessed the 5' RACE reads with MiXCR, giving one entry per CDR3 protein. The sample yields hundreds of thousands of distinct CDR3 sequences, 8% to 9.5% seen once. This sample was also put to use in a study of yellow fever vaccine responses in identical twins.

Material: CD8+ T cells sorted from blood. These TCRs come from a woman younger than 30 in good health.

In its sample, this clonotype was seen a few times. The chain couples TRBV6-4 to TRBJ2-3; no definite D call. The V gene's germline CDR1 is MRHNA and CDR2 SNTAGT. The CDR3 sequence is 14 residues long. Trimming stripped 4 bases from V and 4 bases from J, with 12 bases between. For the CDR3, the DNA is TGTGCCAGCAGTGGTGGGTTAAACCCAGATACGCAGTATTTT. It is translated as CASSGGLNPDTQYF.

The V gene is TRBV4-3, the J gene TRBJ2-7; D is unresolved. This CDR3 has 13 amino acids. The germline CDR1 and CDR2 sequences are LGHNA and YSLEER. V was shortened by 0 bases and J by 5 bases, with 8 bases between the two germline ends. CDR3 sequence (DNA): TGCGCCAGCAGCCAAGATTCCAGACACGAGCAGTACTTC. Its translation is CASSQDSRHEQYF.

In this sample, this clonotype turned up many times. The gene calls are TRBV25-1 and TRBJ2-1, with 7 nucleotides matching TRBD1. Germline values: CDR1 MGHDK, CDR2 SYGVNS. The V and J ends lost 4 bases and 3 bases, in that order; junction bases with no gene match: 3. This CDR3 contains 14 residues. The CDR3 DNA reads TGTGCCAGCAGTGGACAGGGCTTCTACAATGAGCAGTTCTTC. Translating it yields CASSGQGFYNEQFF. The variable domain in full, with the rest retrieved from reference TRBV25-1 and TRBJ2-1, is EADIYQTPRYLVIGTGKKITLECSQTMGHDKMYWYQQDPGMELHLIHYSYGVNSTEKGDLSSESTVSRIRTEHFPLTLESARPSHTSQYLCASSGQGFYNEQFFGPGTRLTVL.

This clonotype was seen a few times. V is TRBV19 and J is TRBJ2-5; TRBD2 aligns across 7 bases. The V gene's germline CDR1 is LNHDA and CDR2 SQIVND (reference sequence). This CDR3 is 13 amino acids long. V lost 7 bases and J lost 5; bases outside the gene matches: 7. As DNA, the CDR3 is TGTGCCAGTACCCAAGCGGGATGGGAGACCCAGTACTTC. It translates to CASTQAGWETQYF.

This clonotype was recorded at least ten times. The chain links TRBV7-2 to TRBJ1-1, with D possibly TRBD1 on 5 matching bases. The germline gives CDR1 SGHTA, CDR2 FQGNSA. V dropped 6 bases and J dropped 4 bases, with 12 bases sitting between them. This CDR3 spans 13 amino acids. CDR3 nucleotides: TGTGCCAGCAGACCAACAGGCGGCACTGAAGCTTTCTTT. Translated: CASRPTGGTEAFF.

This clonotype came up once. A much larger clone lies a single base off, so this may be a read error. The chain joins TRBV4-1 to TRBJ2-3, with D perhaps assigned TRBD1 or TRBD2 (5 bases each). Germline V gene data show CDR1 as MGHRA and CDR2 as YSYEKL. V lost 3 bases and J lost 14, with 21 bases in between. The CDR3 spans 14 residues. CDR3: CASSHESGRDVAYF. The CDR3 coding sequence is TGCGCCAGCAGCCATGAAAGTGGCAGGGACGTCGCGTATTTT.

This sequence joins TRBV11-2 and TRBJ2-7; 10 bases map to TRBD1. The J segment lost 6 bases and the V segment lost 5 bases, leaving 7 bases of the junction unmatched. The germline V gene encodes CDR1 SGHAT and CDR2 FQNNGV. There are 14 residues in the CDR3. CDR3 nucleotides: TGTGCCAGCAGCATCTTCCGGGACAGGGGCGAGCAGTACTTC. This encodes CASSIFRDRGEQYF.

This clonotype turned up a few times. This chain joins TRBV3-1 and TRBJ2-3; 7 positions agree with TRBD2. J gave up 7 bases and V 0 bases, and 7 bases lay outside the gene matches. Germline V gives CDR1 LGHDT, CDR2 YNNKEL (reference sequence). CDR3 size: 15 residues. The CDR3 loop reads CASSQEGTNGNTQYF. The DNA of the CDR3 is TGTGCCAGCAGCCAAGAGGGGACTAATGGGAATACGCAGTATTTT.

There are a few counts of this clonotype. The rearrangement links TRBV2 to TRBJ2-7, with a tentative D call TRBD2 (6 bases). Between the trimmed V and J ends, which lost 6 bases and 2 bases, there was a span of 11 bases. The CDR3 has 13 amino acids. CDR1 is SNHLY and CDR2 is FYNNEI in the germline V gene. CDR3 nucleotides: TGTGCCAGCAGGGGGGGAGAGACCTACGAGCAGTACTTC. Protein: CASRGGETYEQYF.

The CDR3 nucleotides are TGTGCCAGCAGCAATACCGGGACAGGGATTTTTTACGAGCAGTACTTC. Amino acids: CASSNTGTGIFYEQYF. The J gene is TRBJ2-7, the V gene TRBV6-1, with 9 bases identical to TRBD1. The CDR3 is 16 residues long. Germline CDR1 MNHNS, CDR2 SASEGT. Trimming cost V 6 bases and J 4 bases; bases outside gene matches: 13.

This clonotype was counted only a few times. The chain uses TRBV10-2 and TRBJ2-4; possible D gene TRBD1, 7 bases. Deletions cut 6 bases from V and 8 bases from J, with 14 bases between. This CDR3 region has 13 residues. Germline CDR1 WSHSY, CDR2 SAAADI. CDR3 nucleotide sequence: TGCGCCAGCAGGAGACAGGGCGGGGACATTCAGTACTTC. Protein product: CASRRQGGDIQYF.

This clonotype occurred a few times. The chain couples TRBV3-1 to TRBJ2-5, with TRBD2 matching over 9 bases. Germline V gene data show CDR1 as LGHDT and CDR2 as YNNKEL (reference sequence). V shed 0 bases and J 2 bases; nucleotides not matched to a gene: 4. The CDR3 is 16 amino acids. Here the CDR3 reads CASSQDPSGGQETQYF. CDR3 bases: TGTGCCAGCAGCCAAGATCCCAGCGGGGGGCAAGAGACCCAGTACTTC.

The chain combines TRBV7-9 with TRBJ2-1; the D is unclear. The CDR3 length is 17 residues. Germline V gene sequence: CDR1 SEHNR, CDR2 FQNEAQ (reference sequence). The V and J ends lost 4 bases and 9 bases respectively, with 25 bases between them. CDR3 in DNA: TGTGCCAGCAGCTCACCGCCTCGCGGTGGTCTGGTTAGTGAGCAGTTCTTC. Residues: CASSSPPRGGLVSEQFF.

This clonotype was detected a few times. This CDR3 is CSVESLAVIYNEQFF. CDR3 nucleotides: TGCAGCGTTGAGAGCCTAGCGGTTATCTACAATGAGCAGTTCTTC. The chain has TRBV29-1 and TRBJ2-1, with 7 bases aligning to TRBD2. The V and J ends lost 3 bases and 3 bases, in that order; junction bases with no gene match: 8. Germline V gene data show CDR1 as SQVTM and CDR2 as ANQGSEA. The CDR3 totals 15 residues.

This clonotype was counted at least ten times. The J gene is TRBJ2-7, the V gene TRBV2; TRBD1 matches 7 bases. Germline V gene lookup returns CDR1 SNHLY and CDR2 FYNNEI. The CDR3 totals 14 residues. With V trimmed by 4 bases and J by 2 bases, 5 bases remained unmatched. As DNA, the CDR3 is TGTGCCAGCAGTGTTTACAGGGGAACCTACGAGCAGTACTTC. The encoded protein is CASSVYRGTYEQYF.

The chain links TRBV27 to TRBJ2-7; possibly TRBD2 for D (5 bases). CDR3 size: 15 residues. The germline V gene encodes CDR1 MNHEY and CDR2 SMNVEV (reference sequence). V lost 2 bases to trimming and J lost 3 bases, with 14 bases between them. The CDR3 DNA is TGTGCCAGCAGTTTAAAGGGCTTGAGCGGCTACGAGCAGTACTTC. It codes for CASSLKGLSGYEQYF.

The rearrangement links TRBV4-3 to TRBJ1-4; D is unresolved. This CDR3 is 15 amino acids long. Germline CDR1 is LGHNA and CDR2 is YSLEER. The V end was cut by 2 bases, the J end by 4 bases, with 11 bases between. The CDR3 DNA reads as TGCGCCAGCAGCCAAAGCTTGCGGCTTAATGAAAAACTGTTTTTT. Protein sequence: CASSQSLRLNEKLFF.

CDR3: CASSPSWSSYNEQFF. CDR3 coding DNA: TGTGCCAGCAGTCCTAGCTGGAGCTCCTACAATGAGCAGTTCTTC. This chain joins TRBV28 and TRBJ2-1; a possible D gene is TRBD2 (5 bases). V was pared by 5 bases and J by 0 bases, with 11 bases between. Germline CDR1 and CDR2: MDHEN and SYDVKM. The length of the CDR3 is 15 residues.

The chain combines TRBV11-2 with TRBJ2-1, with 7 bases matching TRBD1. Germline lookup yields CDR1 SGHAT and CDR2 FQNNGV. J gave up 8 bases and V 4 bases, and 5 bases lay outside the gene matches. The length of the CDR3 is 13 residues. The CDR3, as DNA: TGTGCCAGCAGCTCCGACAGGGCCTATGAGCAGTTCTTC. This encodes CASSSDRAYEQFF. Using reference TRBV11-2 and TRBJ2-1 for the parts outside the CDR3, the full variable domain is EAGVAQSPRYKIIEKRQSVAFWCNPISGHATLYWYQQILGQGPKLLIQFQNNGVVDDSQLPKDRFSAERLKGVDSTLKIQPAKLEDSAVYLCASSSDRAYEQFFGPGTRLTVL.

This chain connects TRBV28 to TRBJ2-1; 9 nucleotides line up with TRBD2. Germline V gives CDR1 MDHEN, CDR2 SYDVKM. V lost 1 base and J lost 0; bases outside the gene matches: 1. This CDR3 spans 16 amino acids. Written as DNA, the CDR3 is TGTGCCAGCAGTTTATTACTAGCGGGCTCCTACAATGAGCAGTTCTTC. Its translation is CASSLLLAGSYNEQFF.

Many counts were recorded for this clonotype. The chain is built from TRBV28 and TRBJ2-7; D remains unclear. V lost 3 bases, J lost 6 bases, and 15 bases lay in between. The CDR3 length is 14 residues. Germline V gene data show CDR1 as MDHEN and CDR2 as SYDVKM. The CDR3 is CASSFRTENIEQYF. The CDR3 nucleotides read TGTGCCAGCAGTTTCCGGACGGAGAATATCGAGCAGTACTTC.

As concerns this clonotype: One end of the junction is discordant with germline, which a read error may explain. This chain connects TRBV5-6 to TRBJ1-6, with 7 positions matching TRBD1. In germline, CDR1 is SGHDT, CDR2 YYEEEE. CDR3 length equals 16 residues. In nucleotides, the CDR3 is TGTGCCAGCAGTTTGGAGGACAGGCTGTGGAATTCACCCCTCCACTTT. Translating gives CASSLEDRLWNSPLHF.

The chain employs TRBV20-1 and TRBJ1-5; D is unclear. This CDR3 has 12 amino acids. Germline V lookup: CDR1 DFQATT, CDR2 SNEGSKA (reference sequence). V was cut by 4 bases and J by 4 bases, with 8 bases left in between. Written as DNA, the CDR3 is TGCAGTGCTATAACAGAGAATCAGCCCCAGCATTTT. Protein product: CSAITENQPQHF.

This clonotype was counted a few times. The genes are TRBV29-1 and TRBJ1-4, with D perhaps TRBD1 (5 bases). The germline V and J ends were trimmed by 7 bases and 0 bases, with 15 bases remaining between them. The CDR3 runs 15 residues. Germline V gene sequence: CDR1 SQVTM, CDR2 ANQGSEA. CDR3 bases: TGCAGCGCCCTCGGGACGGACACAACTAATGAAAAACTGTTTTTT. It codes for CSALGTDTTNEKLFF. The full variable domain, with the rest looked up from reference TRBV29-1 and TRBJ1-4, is SAVISQKPSRDICQRGTSLTIQCQVDSQVTMMFWYRQQPGQSLTLIATANQGSEATYESGFVIDKFPISRPNLTFSTLTVSNMSPEDSSIYLCSALGTDTTNEKLFFGSGTQLSVL.

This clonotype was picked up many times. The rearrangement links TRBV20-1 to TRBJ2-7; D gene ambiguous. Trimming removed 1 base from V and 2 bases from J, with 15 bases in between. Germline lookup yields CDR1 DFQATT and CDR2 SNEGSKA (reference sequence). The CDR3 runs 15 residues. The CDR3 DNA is TGCAGTGCTAGAGGAAAGGGTCTTAGCCCCTACGAGCAGTACTTC. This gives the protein CSARGKGLSPYEQYF.

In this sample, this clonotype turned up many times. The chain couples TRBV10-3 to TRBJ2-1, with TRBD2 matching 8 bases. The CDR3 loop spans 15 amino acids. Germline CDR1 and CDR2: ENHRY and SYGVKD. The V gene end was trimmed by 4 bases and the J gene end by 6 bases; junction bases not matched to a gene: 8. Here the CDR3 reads CAISAAAGGLNEQFF. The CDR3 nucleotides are TGTGCCATCAGTGCGGCGGCGGGGGGCCTCAATGAGCAGTTCTTC.

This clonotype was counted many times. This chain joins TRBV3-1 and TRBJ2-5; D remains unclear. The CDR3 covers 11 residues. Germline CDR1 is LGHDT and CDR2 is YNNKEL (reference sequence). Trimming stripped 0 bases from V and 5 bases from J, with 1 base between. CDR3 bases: TGTGCCAGCAGCCAAGAGGAGACCCAGTACTTC. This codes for CASSQEETQYF.

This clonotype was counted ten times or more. The CDR3 coding sequence is TGCAGTGCTCCGAGCGGGAGCCCACCTTACGAGCAGTACTTC. Its protein is CSAPSGSPPYEQYF. J is TRBJ2-7 and V is TRBV20-1; the match to TRBD2 covers 8 bases. Germline lookup yields CDR1 DFQATT and CDR2 SNEGSKA (reference sequence). Losses at the gene ends were 5 bases for V and 4 bases for J; bases not matched to a gene: 10. The CDR3 has 14 residues.

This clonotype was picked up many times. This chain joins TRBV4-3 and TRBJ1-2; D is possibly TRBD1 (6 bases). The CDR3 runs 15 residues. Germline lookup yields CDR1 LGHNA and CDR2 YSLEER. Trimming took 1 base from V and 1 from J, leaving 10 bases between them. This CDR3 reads CASSQVVGGNYGYTF. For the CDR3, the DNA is TGCGCCAGCAGCCAAGTGGTAGGGGGTAACTATGGCTACACCTTC.

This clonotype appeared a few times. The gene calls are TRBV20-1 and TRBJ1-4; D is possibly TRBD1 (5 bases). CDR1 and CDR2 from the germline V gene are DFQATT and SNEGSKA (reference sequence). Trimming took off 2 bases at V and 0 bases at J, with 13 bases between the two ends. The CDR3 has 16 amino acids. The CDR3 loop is CSARITDSATNEKLFF. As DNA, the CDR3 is TGCAGTGCTAGAATAACAGACAGTGCAACTAATGAAAAACTGTTTTTT.